This T cell receptor beta chain was identified in a study of regulatory T cells in long-lasting Graves disease (TCRdb year 2021). In the study overall: Newly diagnosed Graves' disease patients had taken antithyroid drugs for less than 3 months. Patients with persistent Graves' disease were compared with patients with newly diagnosed Graves' disease using TCR sequencing and RNA sequencing of peripheral blood. The study was registered as a clinical trial and conducted in China. A total of 33 samples were covered by TCR sequencing, comprising about 13 persistent and around 20 newly diagnosed Graves' disease patients.

The library was obtained by multiplex PCR. Sequenced using an Illumina HiSeq 4000. TCR beta libraries were built with iRepertoire HTBI primers and Arm-PCR amplification of CDR3 regions. Before sequencing, the PCR products went through gel purification. Per the authors' processing: A total of some 60 TRBV and approximately 13 TRBJ segments were identified across samples and were used for gene usage analysis of CDR3 amino acid clonotypes. COPE and FqMerger were used to merge filtered high-quality paired reads into contigs. BLAST was used to align contigs to IMGT TRBV, TRBD and TRBJ reference genes, and CDR3 was defined according to IMGT. Clonotypes above 0.1% frequency were classified as highly expanded clones. Shannon entropy was used to measure repertoire diversity, and the Gini coefficient was used to measure V-J evenness. A clonotype found in more than one individual was treated as public. The public reads were run again by TCRdb, first through fastp at Q25 and then through MiXCR, and only productive beta chains were kept. Every distinct CDR3 protein forms one entry, paired with its most common genes and DNA. The V and J calls reflect TCRdb's pipeline rather than the authors' work. In this sample the table shows about 500,000 distinct CDR3 sequences, around 15% of which occur a single time. 12% of the sample goes to the ten largest clones.

In the paper's terms, the time point label means: newly diagnosed GD, antithyroid drugs for less than 3 months. For both TCR sequencing and RNA sequencing, RNA was extracted from PBMCs in TRIzol. The diagnosis of Graves' disease was made according to American Thyroid Association guidelines. Patients for the study were recruited at an endocrinology department in Xi'an, China. From each patient, approximately 10 milliliters of peripheral blood was collected into an EDTA anticoagulant tube. Ficoll Paque Plus density gradient separation was used to isolate PBMCs, and no further T cell sorting was done. RNA quality was checked with an Agilent 2100 Bioanalyzer and agarose gel, and concentration with a NanoDrop 2000. The sample holds a few counts of this clonotype. Its target antigen remains unknown. No much larger clonotype is one base removed from it; base qualities were not supplied. The germline V gene gives CDR1 as SGDLS and CDR2 as YYNGEE. V is pruned by 0 bases and J by 5 bases, leaving 9 bases of the junction without a gene match. The CDR3 contains 16 residues, cysteine and phenylalanine counted. Only the CDR3 portion is preserved as DNA: 48 bases, with reading frame beginning at the first base.

Overall study results and their limits: The study examined only peripheral blood because the primary lesion, thyroid tissue, could not be accessed. Compared with newly diagnosed patients, persistent Graves' disease patients had lower TCR Shannon entropy and fewer highly expanded clones, which suggests clonal expansion. Persistent disease showed preferential use of TRBV28, TRBJ1-2 and TRBJ2-5, whereas newly diagnosed disease favored TRBV20-1 and TRBJ2-1. Sequencing and analysis were restricted to the TCR beta chain. The authors noted that the small sample size was a limitation that may lower accuracy. A larger number of public clonotypes was shared among persistent patients (approximately 2,600) than among newly diagnosed patients (more than 850).

This sample was shared with a second study, whose subject was T cells in Graves' hyperthyroidism and ophthalmopathy. The second source states: A patient counted as having stable Graves' hyperthyroidism if no progression to ophthalmopathy occurred over 18 months of follow-up. The hyperthyroidism patients were between 18 and 65 years old and newly diagnosed, with a disease duration of less than 2 months. Patients with uncontrolled infections, other autoimmune diseases, pregnancy or lactation were excluded. Diagnoses were based on clinical symptoms, serum thyroxine and TRAb, thyroid ultrasound and orbital computed tomography. For the first round of RT-PCR on the TCR CDR3, the HTBI primer set was used together with the Qiagen OneStep RT-PCR kit. Most expanded thyroid clonotypes (frequency above 0.001) were also found in blood, which suggests that blood repertoires may mirror thyroid immune responses. In cross-validation, a model built on a 13 V-J signature told ophthalmopathy apart from stable hyperthyroidism with approximately 91% sensitivity and approximately 81% specificity, and in testing the same model reached 80%/75%. In validation, the model predicted progression to ophthalmopathy with approximately 71% sensitivity and approximately 74% specificity, a median of 6.5 months before onset. A discovery cohort of about a hundred patients, about 43 with Graves' ophthalmopathy and approximately 55 with stable Graves' hyperthyroidism, was used to find distinguishing TCR V-J signatures. An independent validation cohort of fewer than 20 hyperthyroidism patients and about 15 patients who later progressed to ophthalmopathy tested prospective prediction of ophthalmopathy. For training and testing, the 80 to 100 patients in the discovery cohort were randomly divided in a 7:3 ratio. In six Graves' hyperthyroidism patients, the study also compared T-cell repertoires from thyroid tissue with T-cell repertoires from blood. Following sampling, methimazole starting at 30 mg daily was given to hyperthyroidism patients, and high-dose intravenous methylprednisolone was given to ophthalmopathy patients. A second multiplex PCR round built the libraries, followed by size selection and purification. Paired-end sequencing of the libraries was performed with 100 bp reads on an Illumina HiSeq2000. Raw data were processed with SOAPnuke, discarding reads with adapters, uncalled bases, mean Phred below 15, or no exact constant-primer or identifier match. COPE v1.2.5 was used to merge the high-quality paired reads, and each unique nucleotide sequence was defined as a clonotype. MiTCR v1.1 was used to align the clonotypes against IMGT TRBV, TRBD and TRBJ reference segments. The analysis was restricted to V-J combinations with a frequency above 0.0001, which together covered roughly 99% of the repertoires. The TCS score was defined as the ratio of F50 (clonal expansion) to E x V (chaos), calculated using BLOSUM62-based TCRdist between CDR3 peptides within each V-J. Welch's t-statistics and random forest reduced around 510 V-J features to around 14, which were used in a naive Bayes classifier (R e1071). No statistical method was used to set the sample size in advance, and investigators knew the group allocation. The paper describes TCR Vbeta CDR3 sequencing of 135 peripheral blood samples, made up of 43 ophthalmopathy patients, around 73 hyperthyroidism patients and 17 progressor patients.

The rearranged chain carries TRBV9 and TRBJ2-7, with 9 junctional bases fitting TRBD1. Specimen: peripheral blood mononuclear cells (PBMCs), collected at new diagnosis, from a patient treated with antithyroid drugs. This clonotype originated in a man aged 35 to 55 with Graves disease. Donor details come from another sample of the same person, matched by shared clones. The base sequence is TGTGCCAGCAGCGTAGAGGGGGGACAGGGATTCGACGAGCAGTACTTC. Translation gives CASSVEGGQGFDEQYF.